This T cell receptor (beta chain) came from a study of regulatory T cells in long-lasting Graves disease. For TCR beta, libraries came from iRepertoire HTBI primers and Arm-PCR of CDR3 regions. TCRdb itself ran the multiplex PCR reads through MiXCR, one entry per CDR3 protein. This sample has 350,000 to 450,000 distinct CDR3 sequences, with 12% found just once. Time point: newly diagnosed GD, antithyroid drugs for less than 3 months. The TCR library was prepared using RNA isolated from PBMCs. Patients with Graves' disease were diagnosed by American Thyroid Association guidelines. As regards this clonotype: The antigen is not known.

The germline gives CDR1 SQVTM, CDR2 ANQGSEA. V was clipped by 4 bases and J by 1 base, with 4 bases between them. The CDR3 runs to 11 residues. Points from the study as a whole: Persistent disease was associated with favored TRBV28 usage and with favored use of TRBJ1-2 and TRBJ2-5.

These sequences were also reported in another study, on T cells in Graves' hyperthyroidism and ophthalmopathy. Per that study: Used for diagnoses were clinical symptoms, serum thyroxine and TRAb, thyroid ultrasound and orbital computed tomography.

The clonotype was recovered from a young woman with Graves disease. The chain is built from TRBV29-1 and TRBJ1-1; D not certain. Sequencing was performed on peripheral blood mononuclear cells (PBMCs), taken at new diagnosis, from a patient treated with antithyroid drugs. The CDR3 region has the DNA TGCAGCGTTGGTTCGAACACTGAAGCTTTCTTT. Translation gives CSVGSNTEAFF.